This TCR beta chain was recorded in a study of post-analysis software for immune sequencing data. TCR beta cDNA libraries included unique molecular identifiers. The authors obtained roughly 500,000 cDNA molecules from approximately 0.95 to 9.8 million T cells. TCRdb recomputed calls from the PCR reads with MiXCR, one row per CDR3 protein. The sample contains roughly 650,000 distinct CDR3 sequences, roughly three fifths of which appear only once. Germline CDR1 SGHAT, CDR2 FQNNGV. V lost 1 base and J lost 4, with 12 bases in between. The CDR3 is 15 residues long. Turning to this clonotype: Its antigen remains unidentified.

Study-wide findings and caveats: Normalized Chao1 diversity was significantly reduced in patients versus controls. Five or six TRBV segments (TRBV5-6, TRBV5-1 and TRBV20-1 among them) occurred more frequently in patients than in controls. Under F measure analysis, samples from one preparation batch co-clustered strongly.

The material sequenced was blood. This chain uses TRBV11-2 with TRBJ2-3; D gene uncertain. This TCR came from a girl aged 2 to 9 with multiple sclerosis. The CDR3 sequence is CASSLVVLAADTQYF. CDR3 DNA: TGTGCCAGCAGCTTAGTAGTACTGGCAGCAGATACGCAGTATTTT.